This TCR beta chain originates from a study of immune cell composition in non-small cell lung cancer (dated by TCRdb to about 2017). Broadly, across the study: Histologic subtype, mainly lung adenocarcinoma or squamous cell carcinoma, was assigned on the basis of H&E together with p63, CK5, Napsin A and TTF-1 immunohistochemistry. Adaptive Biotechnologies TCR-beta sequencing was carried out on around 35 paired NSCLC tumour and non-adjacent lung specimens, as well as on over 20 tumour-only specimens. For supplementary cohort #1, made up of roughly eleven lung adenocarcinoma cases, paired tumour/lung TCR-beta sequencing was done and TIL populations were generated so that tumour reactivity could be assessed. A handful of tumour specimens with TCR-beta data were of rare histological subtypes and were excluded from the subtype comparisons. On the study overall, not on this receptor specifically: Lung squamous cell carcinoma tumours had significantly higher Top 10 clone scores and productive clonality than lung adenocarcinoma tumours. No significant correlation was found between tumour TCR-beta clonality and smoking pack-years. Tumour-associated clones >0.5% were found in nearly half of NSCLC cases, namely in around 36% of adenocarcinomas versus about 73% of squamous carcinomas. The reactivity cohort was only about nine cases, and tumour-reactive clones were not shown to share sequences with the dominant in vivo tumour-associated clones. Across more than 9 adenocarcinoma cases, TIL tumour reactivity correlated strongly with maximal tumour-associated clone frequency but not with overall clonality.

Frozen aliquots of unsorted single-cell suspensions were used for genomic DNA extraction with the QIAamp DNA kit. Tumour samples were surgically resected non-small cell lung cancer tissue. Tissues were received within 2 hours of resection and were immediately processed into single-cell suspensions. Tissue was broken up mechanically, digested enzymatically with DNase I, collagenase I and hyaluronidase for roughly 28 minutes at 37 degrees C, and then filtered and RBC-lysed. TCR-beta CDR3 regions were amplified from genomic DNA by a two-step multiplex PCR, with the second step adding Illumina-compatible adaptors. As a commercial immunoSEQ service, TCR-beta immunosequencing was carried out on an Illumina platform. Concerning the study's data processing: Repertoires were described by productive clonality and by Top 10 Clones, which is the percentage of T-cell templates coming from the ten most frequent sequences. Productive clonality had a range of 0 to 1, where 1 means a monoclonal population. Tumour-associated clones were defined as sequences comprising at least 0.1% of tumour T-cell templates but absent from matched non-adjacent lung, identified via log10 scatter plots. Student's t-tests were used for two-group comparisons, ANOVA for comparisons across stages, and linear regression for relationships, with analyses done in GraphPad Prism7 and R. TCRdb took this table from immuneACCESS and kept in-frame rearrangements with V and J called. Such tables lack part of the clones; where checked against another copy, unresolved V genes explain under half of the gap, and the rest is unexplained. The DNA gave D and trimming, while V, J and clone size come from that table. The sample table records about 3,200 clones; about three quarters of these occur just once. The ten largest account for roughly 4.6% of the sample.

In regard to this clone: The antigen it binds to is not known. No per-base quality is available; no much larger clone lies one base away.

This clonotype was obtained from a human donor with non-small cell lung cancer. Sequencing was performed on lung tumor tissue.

In nucleotides, the sequence is TGCGCCAGCAGCTTGGGACCGGACTCCACGGCCTACGAGCAGTACTTC. Its product reads: CASSLGPDSTAYEQYF. Recombination joined TRBV5-1 with TRBJ2-7, and the D gene may be TRBD2, 5 bases matching. The CDR3 has 16 amino acids, counting the end cysteine and phenylalanine. Of all the DNA, just the CDR3 is kept, 48 bases in frame from base 1. At the junction V is shortened by 0 bases and J by 2 bases, with 15 bases in between. CDR1 SGHRS and CDR2 YFSETQ are derived from the germline V gene.